The next 24 T cell receptor beta chains were all read from a single sample in a study of OX40 agonist ivuxolimab in advanced cancers. TCRdb keeps only in-frame clones here, not all; method: immunoSEQ multiplex PCR. The repertoire has about 33,000 clones, about four fifths of them found once; the top ten carry approximately 22%. Sequences were derived from CD4+ or CD8+ T cells sorted from blood, sampled in a trial of the OX40 agonist ivuxolimab. The receptors originated from an adult with an advanced solid tumor such as melanoma, head and neck, liver or kidney cancer.

The genes are TRBV5-4 and TRBJ1-1; D possibly corresponds to TRBD1 (6 bases). With 6 bases removed from V and 0 bases from J, the gap between germline ends came to 15 bases. CDR1 and CDR2 (germline): SGHNT, YYREEE (reference sequence). CDR3 length: 15 residues. This CDR3 is CASTRRGHMNTEAFF. The CDR3 nucleotides read TGTGCCAGCACCCGAAGGGGACACATGAACACTGAAGCTTTCTTT.

The V call is TRBV30, the J call TRBJ1-2; tentative D call: TRBD1 (6 bases). Germline CDR1 is GTSNPN and CDR2 is SVGIG (reference sequence). This CDR3 region has 15 residues. The V gene lost 2 bases and the J gene lost 0 bases, with 13 bases spanning the gap. CDR3 loop: CAWSTPTGTNYGYTF. CDR3 bases: TGTGCCTGGAGTACTCCAACAGGGACTAACTATGGCTACACCTTC.

The chain combines TRBV6-5 with TRBJ1-6; D is perhaps TRBD1 (6 bases). V lost 10 bases and J 9 bases, leaving 16 bases between the germline ends. The germline CDR1 and CDR2 sequences are MNHEY and SVGAGI. This CDR3 contains 13 residues. This chain's CDR3 is CATKQGIGSPLHF. In DNA form, the CDR3 reads TGTGCCACGAAACAGGGAATAGGTTCACCCCTCCACTTT.

With respect to this clone: Other nucleotide sequences in the sample specify the same CDR3. The gene calls are TRBV7-2 and TRBJ2-7; D is possibly TRBD1 (5 bases). The germline V gene has CDR1 SGHTA and CDR2 FQGNSA. CDR3 length: 17 amino acids. V lost 2 bases and J 5 bases, leaving 22 bases between the germline ends. As DNA, the CDR3 is TGTGCCAGCAGCTTACCGAGCGTGGGGCAGGGCCGCAACGAGCAGTACTTC. This translates into CASSLPSVGQGRNEQYF.

The chain has TRBV10-3 and TRBJ2-2, with D possibly matching TRBD1 (5 bases). The CDR3 has 15 amino acids. Germline V gives CDR1 ENHRY, CDR2 SYGVKD. Trimming took 3 bases from V and 1 from J, leaving 9 bases between them. The CDR3 protein is CAISDPGKNTGELFF. CDR3 coding DNA: TGTGCCATCAGTGACCCAGGGAAGAACACCGGGGAGCTGTTTTTT.

Written as DNA, the CDR3 is TGTGCCAGCAGTTACAGTGGGGGCCTTAGCTATGAGCAGTTCTTC. Protein sequence: CASSYSGGLSYEQFF. This chain connects TRBV6-6 to TRBJ2-1, with TRBD1 as a possible D gene (6 bases). The CDR3 is 15 amino acids. The V gene lost 2 bases and the J gene lost 8 bases, with 16 bases spanning the gap. CDR1 is MNHNY, CDR2 SVGAGI, per germline (reference sequence).

In this sample, this clone turned up a few times. V is TRBV18 and J is TRBJ1-6; TRBD1 aligns across 10 bases. Germline lookup yields CDR1 KGHSH and CDR2 LQKENI. V was pared by 2 bases and J by 7 bases, with 2 bases of the junction left unmatched. This CDR3 contains 15 residues. This CDR3 reads CASSPSGQGNSPLHF. Written as DNA, the CDR3 is TGTGCCAGCTCACCATCGGGACAGGGGAATTCACCCCTCCACTTT. Drawing the rest from reference TRBV18 and TRBJ1-6, the complete variable domain is NAGVMQNPRHLVRRRGQEARLRCSPMKGHSHVYWYRQLPEEGLKFMVYLQKENIIDESGMPKERFSAEFPKEGPSILRIQQVVRGDSAAYFCASSPSGQGNSPLHFGNGTRLTVT.

This clone was recorded a few times. The V gene is TRBV2, the J gene TRBJ2-7; maybe TRBD1 (6 bases). Germline assignment: CDR1 SNHLY and CDR2 FYNNEI. V shed 6 bases and J shed 2 bases, with 14 bases lying between them. This CDR3 contains 14 residues. In DNA form, the CDR3 reads TGTGCCAGCAGATTTGCAGGGGAGACCTACGAGCAGTACTTC. Translated, it gives CASRFAGETYEQYF.

This rearrangement joins TRBV5-1 to TRBJ2-5; 9 positions match TRBD1. In germline, CDR1 is SGHRS, CDR2 YFSETQ. CDR3 length equals 15 residues. The V segment lost 0 bases and the J segment 5 bases; nucleotides outside the gene matches: 5. In nucleotides, the CDR3 is TGCGCCAGCAGCTTGGAGGGGACAGGGACGGAGACCCAGTACTTC. Translating gives CASSLEGTGTETQYF. Full variable domain (remainder filled in from reference TRBV5-1 and TRBJ2-5): KAGVTQTPRYLIKTRGQQVTLSCSPISGHRSVSWYQQTPGQGLQFLFEYFSETQRNKGNFPGRFSGRQFSNSRSEMNVSTLELGDSALYLCASSLEGTGTETQYFGPGTRLLVL.

The CDR3, as DNA: TGTGCCAGCAAAAGGGCAGCGAACACTGAAGCTTTCTTT. It is translated as CASKRAANTEAFF. The V and J genes are TRBV27 and TRBJ1-1; D is unresolved. V was pared by 7 bases and J by 1 base, with 10 bases between. The CDR3 runs 13 residues. The germline CDR1 and CDR2 sequences are MNHEY and SMNVEV (reference sequence).

V gene TRBV2 combines with J gene TRBJ1-5, with D maybe TRBD1 (5 bases). V gave up 6 bases and J gave up 10 bases, with 16 bases separating them. There are 13 residues in the CDR3. Germline V CDR1 and CDR2: SNHLY, FYNNEI. The CDR3 sequence is CASSLPGGGPQHF. CDR3 nucleotides: TGTGCCAGCAGCCTCCCCGGGGGGGGTCCCCAGCATTTT.

V is TRBV7-9 and J is TRBJ2-2; D is possibly TRBD2 (6 bases). The CDR3 totals 13 residues. Trimming removed 8 bases from V and 6 bases from J, with 13 bases in between. CDR1 SEHNR and CDR2 FQNEAQ come from the germline V gene (reference sequence). In DNA form, the CDR3 reads TGTGCCAGCCGGGGGAACGGTCCCGGGGAGCTGTTTTTT. As protein: CASRGNGPGELFF.

The genes are TRBV5-1 and TRBJ2-3, with TRBD2 matching 10 bases. This CDR3 is 15 amino acids long. Germline V gene sequence: CDR1 SGHRS, CDR2 YFSETQ. Trimming cost V 1 base and J 7 bases; bases outside gene matches: 6. For the CDR3, the DNA is TGCGCCAGCAGCTTGAATAGCGGGGGGTCCAATACGCAGTATTTT. This codes for CASSLNSGGSNTQYF.

The V gene is TRBV7-9, the J gene TRBJ2-5, with 7 bases identical to TRBD2. V lost 5 bases and J lost 1; bases outside the gene matches: 7. The length of the CDR3 is 15 residues. The germline V gene has CDR1 SEHNR and CDR2 FQNEAQ (reference sequence). The CDR3 sequence: CASSNPTSAQETQYF. The CDR3 DNA is TGTGCCAGCAGCAATCCCACTAGCGCCCAAGAGACCCAGTACTTC.

The genes are TRBV10-3 and TRBJ2-2; the match to TRBD2 covers 9 bases. V lost 6 bases and J lost 8; bases outside the gene matches: 4. The germline V gene has CDR1 ENHRY and CDR2 SYGVKD. The CDR3 runs 13 residues. CDR3 coding DNA: TGTGCCATCAGGATGGGACTAGCTGGGGAGCTGTTTTTT. It yields the protein CAIRMGLAGELFF.

J is TRBJ2-5 and V is TRBV11-2; perhaps TRBD1 as D (6 bases). Trimming left V 3 bases short and J 7 bases short, with 18 bases between. This CDR3 is built from 15 residues. The germline CDR1 and CDR2 sequences are SGHAT and FQNNGV. CDR3: CASSFAILGGTTQYF. The CDR3 DNA reads as TGTGCCAGCAGCTTCGCCATCCTAGGGGGTACGACCCAGTACTTC.

This clone came up once. The J gene is TRBJ2-7, the V gene TRBV6-4; D possibly corresponds to TRBD1 (6 bases). Looked up from germline, CDR1 is MRHNA and CDR2 is SNTAGT. The CDR3 loop spans 15 amino acids. V shed 6 bases and J shed 4 bases, with 19 bases lying between them. The CDR3 coding sequence is TGTGCCAGCAGCGACGTCCGGGACAAAGATTACGAGCAGTACTTC. This gives the protein CASSDVRDKDYEQYF.

The chain links TRBV27 to TRBJ1-4; D gene ambiguous. CDR3 size: 15 residues. Trimming cost V 6 bases and J 6 bases, with 17 bases left between them. CDR1 is MNHEY and CDR2 is SMNVEV in the germline V gene (reference sequence). CDR3 DNA sequence: TGTGCCAGCAGCAAAGCGGGGAGGTTGGATGAAAAACTGTTTTTT. This gives the protein CASSKAGRLDEKLFF.

The genes are TRBV6-1 and TRBJ2-7; the D gene is possibly TRBD1 (6 bases). Germline loops: CDR1 MNHNS, CDR2 SASEGT. V was trimmed by 9 bases and J by 6 bases, leaving 24 bases between them. This CDR3 comprises 15 residues. The CDR3 region is CASVTLGQGQGEQYF. The CDR3 nucleotides read TGTGCCAGTGTTACCTTGGGGCAGGGGCAGGGCGAGCAGTACTTC.

This sequence joins TRBV16 and TRBJ2-7; D tentatively fits TRBD1 or TRBD2 (6 bases each). The CDR3 has 13 residues. V shed 4 bases and J shed 2 bases, with 9 bases lying between them. Germline CDR1 KGHSY, CDR2 FQNENV. The CDR3 nucleotides read TGTGCCAGCAGCCTGGAGGGGGCCTACGAGCAGTACTTC. The encoded protein is CASSLEGAYEQYF.

The V call is TRBV18, the J call TRBJ1-3; perhaps TRBD1 as D (6 bases). The V gene lost 4 bases and the J gene lost 3 bases, with 19 bases spanning the gap. Germline loops: CDR1 KGHSH, CDR2 LQKENI. The CDR3 runs to 17 residues. The CDR3, as DNA: TGTGCCAGCTCACTTATTACAGGGAGCAGAGATGGAAACACCATATATTTT. Its translation is CASSLITGSRDGNTIYF.

This clone came up once. A junction end diverges from the germline sequence, so it may reflect a read error. The same CDR3 arises from other DNA sequences in this sample as well. This sequence joins TRBV5-1 and TRBJ2-2; D gene ambiguous. Per the germline V gene, CDR1 is SGHRS and CDR2 is YFSETQ. This CDR3 contains 14 residues. The CDR3 is CASSLDRVTGELFF. In DNA, the CDR3 is TGCGCTAGCAGCTTGGATAGGGTGACCGGGGAGCTGTTTTTT.

V gene TRBV5-1 combines with J gene TRBJ2-1; 7 bases are shared with TRBD2. The CDR3 runs to 16 residues. Germline CDR1 and CDR2: SGHRS and YFSETQ. V gave up 5 bases and J gave up 6 bases; unmatched junction bases: 14. CDR3 bases: TGCGCCAGCAGTTCCCTTTCGGGGCGGGGGACCAATGAGCAGTTCTTC. Its translation: CASSSLSGRGTNEQFF.

The V call is TRBV11-2, the J call TRBJ2-3; no clear D. Germline V gene data show CDR1 as SGHAT and CDR2 as FQNNGV. Between the trimmed V and J ends, which lost 3 bases and 0 bases, there was a span of 7 bases. This CDR3 has 14 amino acids. CDR3 DNA: TGTGCCAGCAGCTTTAGGGTCAGCACAGATACGCAGTATTTT. It specifies CASSFRVSTDTQYF.